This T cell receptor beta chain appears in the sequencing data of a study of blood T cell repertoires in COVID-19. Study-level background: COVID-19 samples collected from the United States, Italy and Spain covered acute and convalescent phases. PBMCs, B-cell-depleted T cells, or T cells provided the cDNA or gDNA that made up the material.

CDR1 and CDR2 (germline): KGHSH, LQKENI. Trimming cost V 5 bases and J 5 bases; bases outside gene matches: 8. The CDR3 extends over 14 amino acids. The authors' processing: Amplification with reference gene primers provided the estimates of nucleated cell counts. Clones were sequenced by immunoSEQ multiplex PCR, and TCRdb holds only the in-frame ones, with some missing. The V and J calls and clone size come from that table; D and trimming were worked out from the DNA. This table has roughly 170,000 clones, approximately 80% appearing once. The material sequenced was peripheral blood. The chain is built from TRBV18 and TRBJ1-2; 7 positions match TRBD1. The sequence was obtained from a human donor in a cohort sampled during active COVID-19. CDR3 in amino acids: CASSSGQIRYGYTF. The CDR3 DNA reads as TGTGCCAGCTCATCGGGACAGATACGATATGGCTACACCTTC. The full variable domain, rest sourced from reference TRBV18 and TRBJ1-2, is NAGVMQNPRHLVRRRGQEARLRCSPMKGHSHVYWYRQLPEEGLKFMVYLQKENIIDESGMPKERFSAEFPKEGPSILRIQQVVRGDSAAYFCASSSGQIRYGYTFGSGTRLTVV.